These 26 T cell receptor beta chains came from one sample sequenced in a study of chemoradiotherapy in HPV16-positive cancers. Generated by immunoSEQ multiplex PCR, the TCRdb table keeps only in-frame clones and is missing some. The sample holds about 29,000 clones, about 90% seen once. Sequences were derived from blood, sampled from a patient who underwent chemoradiotherapy. The receptors were gathered from a human donor with HPV-associated anogenital cancer.

This sequence joins TRBV18 and TRBJ2-2, with TRBD2 matching over 10 bases. In germline, CDR1 is KGHSH, CDR2 LQKENI. The ends lost 3 bases at V and 3 bases at J; junction bases unmatched: 13. The length of the CDR3 is 19 residues. This CDR3 reads CASSPQDAVAGGYTGELFF. DNA of the CDR3: TGTGCCAGCTCACCCCAGGATGCGGTAGCGGGAGGTTACACCGGGGAGCTGTTTTTT.

Concerning this clone: The junction differs from germline at one of its ends, possibly a read error. This chain connects TRBV20-1 to TRBJ2-7; 12 positions match TRBD2. This CDR3 comprises 11 residues. The V gene's germline CDR1 is DFQATT and CDR2 SNEGSKA (reference sequence). CDR3 sequence (DNA): TGCAGTGCTAGAGGGACTAGCGGGATCGTATTC. This gives the protein CSARGTSGIVF.

The V call is TRBV7-9, the J call TRBJ1-2, with 7 nucleotides matching TRBD1. Per germline, CDR1 SEHNR and CDR2 FQNEAQ (reference sequence). This CDR3 comprises 13 residues. The ends lost 1 base at V and 5 bases at J; junction bases unmatched: 1. CDR3 sequence reads: CASSLGDSYGYTF. In DNA, the CDR3 is TGTGCCAGCAGCTTAGGGGACAGTTATGGCTACACCTTC.

The V call is TRBV7-2, the J call TRBJ2-3; D is possibly TRBD2 (5 bases). The V and J ends lost 5 bases and 5 bases respectively, with 11 bases between them. CDR1 is SGHTA and CDR2 is FQGNSA in the germline V gene. This CDR3 is 13 amino acids long. Here the CDR3 reads CASSNTRLDTQYF. DNA of the CDR3: TGTGCCAGCAGCAATACTAGATTAGATACGCAGTATTTT.

This rearrangement joins TRBV18 to TRBJ2-7; D might be TRBD1 (6 bases). The germline V gene encodes CDR1 KGHSH and CDR2 LQKENI. V lost 0 bases to trimming and J lost 4 bases, with 13 bases between them. The CDR3 runs 15 residues. The CDR3 bases are TGTGCCAGCTCACCACCGGGCAGGGGTTTATACGAGCAGTACTTC. Residues: CASSPPGRGLYEQYF.

The rearrangement uses TRBV9 and TRBJ2-2; the D gene is possibly TRBD1 (6 bases). In germline, CDR1 is SGDLS, CDR2 YYNGEE. Trimming pared 5 bases from V and 5 bases from J, leaving 16 bases between. The CDR3 is 15 amino acids. As DNA, the CDR3 is TGTGCCAGCAGTGGGGGCCCCGACGGTACCGGGGAGCTGTTTTTT. This translates into CASSGGPDGTGELFF.

This clone appeared a few times. The CDR3 bases are TGTGCCAGCAGTGAAACAGGGGGCGACTGGAAGGCTTTCTTT. Translating gives CASSETGGDWKAFF. V gene TRBV6-1 combines with J gene TRBJ1-1, with TRBD1 matching 9 bases. CDR1 is MNHNS, CDR2 SASEGT, per germline. The CDR3 is 14 residues long. The V segment lost 2 bases and the J segment 11 bases; nucleotides outside the gene matches: 9.

The CDR3 nucleotides read TGTGCCAGCAGGTTGACAGGGTCGTATGGCTACACCTTC. Its protein is CASRLTGSYGYTF. The rearrangement joins TRBV5-8 to TRBJ1-2; 7 bases align to TRBD1. The junction had 6 bases not matched to a gene; V was cut back by 5 bases and J by 5 bases. The CDR3 runs 13 residues. Per the germline V gene, CDR1 is SGHTS and CDR2 is YDEGEE.

This clone is a singleton in its sample. The gene calls are TRBV5-4 and TRBJ2-3, with 10 bases lining up with TRBD1. Germline trimming cut 4 bases from V and 5 bases from J; bases unmatched to any gene: 10. The CDR3 is 16 amino acids. Germline CDR1 is SGHNT and CDR2 is YYREEE (reference sequence). The chain's CDR3 is CASSQAGTGVGDTQYF. The CDR3 DNA is TGTGCCAGCAGCCAAGCCGGGACAGGGGTCGGAGATACGCAGTATTTT.

This chain uses TRBV7-3 with TRBJ1-6; D call uncertain. There are 18 residues in the CDR3. Trimming took off 5 bases at V and 5 bases at J, with 22 bases between the two ends. Germline V gene lookup returns CDR1 SGHTA and CDR2 FQGTGA. The CDR3: CASSPHSLARGDNSPLHF. The CDR3 DNA reads TGTGCCAGCAGCCCACATTCTTTAGCCCGCGGGGATAATTCACCCCTCCACTTT.

The J gene is TRBJ1-2, the V gene TRBV19; a possible D gene is TRBD1 (5 bases). This CDR3 has 14 amino acids. Trimming cost V 6 bases and J 6 bases, with 17 bases left between them. The germline gives CDR1 LNHDA, CDR2 SQIVND (reference sequence). The CDR3 bases are TGTGCCAGTAGCACCCGAACAGGAAACGATGGCTACACCTTC. Translation gives CASSTRTGNDGYTF. The full variable domain, with the rest looked up from reference TRBV19 and TRBJ1-2, is DGGITQSPKYLFRKEGQNVTLSCEQNLNHDAMYWYRQDPGQGLRLIYYSQIVNDFQKGDIAEGYSVSREKKESFPLTVTSAQKNPTAFYLCASSTRTGNDGYTFGSGTRLTVV.

The genes are TRBV7-9 and TRBJ2-3; D not certain. Trimming took 1 base from V and 4 from J, leaving 6 bases between them. Germline assignment: CDR1 SEHNR and CDR2 FQNEAQ (reference sequence). The CDR3 length is 13 residues. The CDR3 protein is CASSLGPADTQYF. The CDR3 bases are TGTGCCAGCAGCTTAGGGCCCGCAGATACGCAGTATTTT.

J is TRBJ1-5 and V is TRBV29-1; TRBD1 might be the D (5 bases). Germline lookup yields CDR1 SQVTM and CDR2 ANQGSEA. This CDR3 has 12 residues. Trimming removed 6 bases at V and 4 bases at J, with 10 bases between. CDR3 in amino acids: CSVSGTNQPQHF. The CDR3 bases are TGCAGCGTCTCCGGGACTAATCAGCCCCAGCATTTT.

The rearrangement links TRBV15 to TRBJ2-7; the D is unclear. Germline V gene lookup returns CDR1 LNHNV and CDR2 YYDKDF (reference sequence). The CDR3 extends over 15 amino acids. With 6 bases removed from V and 4 bases from J, the gap between germline ends came to 19 bases. Here the CDR3 DNA reads TGTGCCACCAGGGGGAACATCGGTGGGAATTACGAGCAGTACTTC. Its translation: CATRGNIGGNYEQYF.

The chain's CDR3 is CAWTQGASPYEQYF. CDR3 in DNA: TGTGCCTGGACTCAGGGGGCTAGTCCCTACGAGCAGTACTTC. This chain joins TRBV30 and TRBJ2-7, with 8 nucleotides matching TRBD1. The V segment lost 4 bases and the J segment 2 bases; nucleotides outside the gene matches: 7. Germline V gives CDR1 GTSNPN, CDR2 SVGIG (reference sequence). This CDR3 is built from 14 residues.

This rearrangement joins TRBV27 to TRBJ2-5; 8 bases line up with TRBD1. Germline CDR1 and CDR2: MNHEY and SMNVEV (reference sequence). This CDR3 contains 14 residues. The V segment lost 5 bases and the J segment 5 bases; nucleotides outside the gene matches: 7. The DNA of the CDR3 is TGTGCCAGCAGTACTACAGGGGGGTGGGAGACCCAGTACTTC. Translation: CASSTTGGWETQYF.

This sequence joins TRBV6-5 and TRBJ2-7, with 7 bases aligning to TRBD1. V dropped 0 bases and J dropped 3; count of bases not matched to a gene: 5. Germline V CDR1 and CDR2: MNHEY, SVGAGI. The CDR3 spans 15 residues. The CDR3: CASSYSSGTVYEQYF. The CDR3 bases are TGTGCCAGCAGTTACTCCTCAGGGACAGTCTACGAGCAGTACTTC.

CDR3 nucleotide sequence: TGTGCCACCAGTACCGGGGCAGGGGAAGAGGGCACTGAAGCTTTCTTT. Its translation: CATSTGAGEEGTEAFF. This rearrangement joins TRBV15 to TRBJ1-1, with a tentative D call TRBD1 (6 bases). V gave up 6 bases and J gave up 4 bases, with 21 bases separating them. CDR1 and CDR2 from the germline V gene are LNHNV and YYDKDF (reference sequence). The CDR3 contains 16 residues.

The chain couples TRBV5-1 to TRBJ1-5, with unresolved D. The V gene's germline CDR1 is SGHRS and CDR2 YFSETQ. This CDR3 has 15 amino acids. V was cut by 2 bases and J by 3 bases, with 12 bases left in between. The CDR3: CASSFEGLDNQPQHF. The DNA of the CDR3 is TGCGCCAGCAGCTTTGAAGGGTTAGACAATCAGCCCCAGCATTTT.

The chain is built from TRBV11-2 and TRBJ2-3; either TRBD1 or TRBD2 may supply D (5 bases each). The germline V gene has CDR1 SGHAT and CDR2 FQNNGV. The CDR3 totals 15 residues. Trimming shortened V by 5 bases and J by 6 bases, and 18 bases separated the two germline ends. CDR3 nucleotide sequence: TGTGCCAGCAGCCCCGACAGATCGTCGGGGGATACGCAGTATTTT. It encodes CASSPDRSSGDTQYF.

The rearrangement links TRBV28 to TRBJ1-2; 7 bases map to TRBD1. The CDR3 loop spans 13 amino acids. Germline V gene lookup returns CDR1 MDHEN and CDR2 SYDVKM. Unmatched junction bases numbered 4, after V lost 5 bases and J lost 4 bases. The CDR3 region is CASSPRDSYGYTF. The CDR3 DNA sequence: TGTGCCAGCAGTCCCCGGGACAGCTATGGCTACACCTTC.

The chain has TRBV5-5 and TRBJ2-7, with D maybe TRBD2 (5 bases). Germline V gives CDR1 SGHKS, CDR2 YYEKEE (reference sequence). V lost 4 bases and J 3 bases, leaving 14 bases between the germline ends. The length of the CDR3 is 14 residues. In nucleotides, the CDR3 is TGTGCCAGCAGCCACCAGGACGGGGACTACGAGCAGTACTTC. This encodes CASSHQDGDYEQYF.

The J gene is TRBJ2-7, the V gene TRBV30; D is perhaps TRBD1 (5 bases). In germline, CDR1 is GTSNPN, CDR2 SVGIG (reference sequence). V shed 3 bases and J shed 0 bases, with 6 bases lying between them. The CDR3 totals 12 residues. CDR3 region: CAWSRASYEQYF. CDR3 DNA sequence: TGTGCCTGGAGCAGGGCCTCCTACGAGCAGTACTTC.

The gene calls are TRBV11-2 and TRBJ2-1; 7 nucleotides match TRBD2. The CDR3 spans 17 residues. J lost 3 bases, V lost 2 bases, and 10 bases had no gene match. Germline V gives CDR1 SGHAT, CDR2 FQNNGV. CDR3 region: CASSLRVGASGYNEQFF. In DNA form, the CDR3 reads TGTGCCAGCAGCTTAAGGGTAGGGGCTAGCGGCTACAATGAGCAGTTCTTC.

The V call is TRBV28, the J call TRBJ2-3; D is possibly TRBD1 or TRBD2 (6 bases each). V was clipped by 5 bases and J by 10 bases, with 22 bases between them. Germline CDR1 MDHEN, CDR2 SYDVKM. The CDR3 is made up of 15 amino acids. CDR3 sequence reads: CASSPRRGVGPAQYF. Here the CDR3 DNA reads TGTGCCAGCAGTCCCCGTAGGGGGGTCGGCCCCGCGCAGTATTTT.

V and J are TRBV5-4 and TRBJ1-1, with D hard to call. This CDR3 has 12 residues. Per germline, CDR1 SGHNT and CDR2 YYREEE (reference sequence). The V end lost 2 bases, the J end lost 4 bases, and 6 bases lay between the germline ends. The CDR3 region has the DNA TGTGCCAGCAGCTTTTCAGGCACTGAAGCTTTCTTT. Translated: CASSFSGTEAFF. The whole variable domain, remainder taken from reference TRBV5-4 and TRBJ1-1, is ETGVTQSPTHLIKTRGQQVTLRCSSQSGHNTVSWYQQALGQGPQFIFQYYREEENGRGNFPPRFSGLQFPNYSSELNVNALELDDSALYLCASSFSGTEAFFGQGTRLTVV.